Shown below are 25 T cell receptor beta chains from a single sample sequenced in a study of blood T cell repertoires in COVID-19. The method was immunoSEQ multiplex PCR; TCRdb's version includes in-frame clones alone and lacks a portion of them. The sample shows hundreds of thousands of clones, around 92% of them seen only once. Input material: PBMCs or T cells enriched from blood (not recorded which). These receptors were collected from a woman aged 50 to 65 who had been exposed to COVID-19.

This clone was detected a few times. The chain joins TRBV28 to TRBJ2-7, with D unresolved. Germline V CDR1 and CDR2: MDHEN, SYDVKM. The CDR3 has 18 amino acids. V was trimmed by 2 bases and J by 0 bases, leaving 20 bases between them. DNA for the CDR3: TGTGCCAGCAGTTTAACGGCTAGTTCGGTGGTTGGCTCCTACGAGCAGTACTTC. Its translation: CASSLTASSVVGSYEQYF. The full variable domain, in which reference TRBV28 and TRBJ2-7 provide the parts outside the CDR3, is DVKVTQSSRYLVKRTGEKVFLECVQDMDHENMFWYRQDPGLGLRLIYFSYDVKMKEKGDIPEGYSVSREKKERFSLILESASTNQTSMYLCASSLTASSVVGSYEQYFGPGTRLTVT.

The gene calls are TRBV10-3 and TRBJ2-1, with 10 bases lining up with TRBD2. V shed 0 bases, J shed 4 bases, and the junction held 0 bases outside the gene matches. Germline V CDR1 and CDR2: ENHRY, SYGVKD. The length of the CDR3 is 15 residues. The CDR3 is CAISESAGGYNEQFF. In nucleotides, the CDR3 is TGTGCCATCAGTGAGTCAGCGGGGGGGTACAATGAGCAGTTCTTC.

CDR3 protein: CASSYSGQGAKNIQYF. CDR3 DNA sequence: TGTGCCAGCAGTTACTCGGGACAGGGTGCCAAAAACATTCAGTACTTC. The chain employs TRBV6-5 and TRBJ2-4; 9 bases fit TRBD1. CDR3 length: 16 residues. The germline gives CDR1 MNHEY, CDR2 SVGAGI. V lost 0 bases and J lost 1; bases outside the gene matches: 1.

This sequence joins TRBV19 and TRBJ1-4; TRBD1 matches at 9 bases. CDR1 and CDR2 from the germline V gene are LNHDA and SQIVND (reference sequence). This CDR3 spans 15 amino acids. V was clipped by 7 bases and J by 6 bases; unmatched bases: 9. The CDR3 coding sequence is TGTGCCAGTAAAATAGGGTGGACAGGGGATGAAAAACTGTTTTTT. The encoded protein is CASKIGWTGDEKLFF.

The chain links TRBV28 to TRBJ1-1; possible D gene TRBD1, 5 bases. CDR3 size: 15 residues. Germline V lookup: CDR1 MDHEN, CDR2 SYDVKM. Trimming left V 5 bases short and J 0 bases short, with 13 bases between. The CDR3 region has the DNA TGTGCCAGCAGTCCCTTTGGGGGGGTGAACACTGAAGCTTTCTTT. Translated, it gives CASSPFGGVNTEAFF.

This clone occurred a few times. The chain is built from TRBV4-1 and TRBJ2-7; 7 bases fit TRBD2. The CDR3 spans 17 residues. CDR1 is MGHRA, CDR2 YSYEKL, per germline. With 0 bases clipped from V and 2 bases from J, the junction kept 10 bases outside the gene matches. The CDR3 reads CASSQDGGLADTYEQYF. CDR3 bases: TGCGCCAGCAGCCAAGATGGAGGCCTAGCGGATACCTACGAGCAGTACTTC.

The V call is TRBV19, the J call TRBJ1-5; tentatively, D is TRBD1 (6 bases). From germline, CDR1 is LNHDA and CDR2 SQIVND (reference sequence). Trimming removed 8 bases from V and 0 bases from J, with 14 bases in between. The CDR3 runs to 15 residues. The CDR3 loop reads CASAPGHYSNQPQHF. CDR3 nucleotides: TGTGCCAGTGCTCCGGGACACTATAGCAATCAGCCCCAGCATTTT. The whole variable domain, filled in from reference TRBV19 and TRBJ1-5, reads DGGITQSPKYLFRKEGQNVTLSCEQNLNHDAMYWYRQDPGQGLRLIYYSQIVNDFQKGDIAEGYSVSREKKESFPLTVTSAQKNPTAFYLCASAPGHYSNQPQHFGDGTRLSIL.

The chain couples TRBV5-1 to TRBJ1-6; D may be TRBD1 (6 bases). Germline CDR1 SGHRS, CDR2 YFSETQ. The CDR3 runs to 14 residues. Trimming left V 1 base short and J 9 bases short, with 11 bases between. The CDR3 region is CASSLSGDGSPLHF. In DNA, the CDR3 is TGCGCCAGCAGCTTGTCAGGGGATGGTTCACCCCTCCACTTT.

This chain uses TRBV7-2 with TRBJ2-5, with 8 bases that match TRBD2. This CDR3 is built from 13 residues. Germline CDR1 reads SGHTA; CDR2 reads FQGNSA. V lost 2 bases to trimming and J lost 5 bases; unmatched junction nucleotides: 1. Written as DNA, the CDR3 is TGTGCCAGCAGCTTACGCGGGGGGGAGACCCAGTACTTC. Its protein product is CASSLRGGETQYF.

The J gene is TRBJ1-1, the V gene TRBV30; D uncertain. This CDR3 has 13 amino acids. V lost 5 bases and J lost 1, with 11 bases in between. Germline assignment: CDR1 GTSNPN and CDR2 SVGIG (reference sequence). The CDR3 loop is CAWGRVENTEAFF. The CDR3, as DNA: TGTGCCTGGGGGAGGGTTGAGAACACTGAAGCTTTCTTT. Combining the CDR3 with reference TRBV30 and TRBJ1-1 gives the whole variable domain SQTIHQWPATLVQPVGSPLSLECTVEGTSNPNLYWYRQAAGRGLQLLFYSVGIGQISSEVPQNLSASRPQDRQFILSSKKLLLSDSGFYLCAWGRVENTEAFFGQGTRLTVV.

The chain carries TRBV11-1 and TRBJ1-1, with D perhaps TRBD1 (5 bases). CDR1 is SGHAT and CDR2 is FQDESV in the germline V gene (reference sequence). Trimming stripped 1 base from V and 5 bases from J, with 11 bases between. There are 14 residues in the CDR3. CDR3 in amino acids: CASSLERGRTEAFF. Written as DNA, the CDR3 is TGTGCCAGCAGCTTAGAGCGGGGGAGGACTGAAGCTTTCTTT.

CDR3 amino acids: CASKKDRGEFIEAFF. The CDR3 DNA reads as TGTGCCAGCAAGAAGGACAGGGGAGAATTTATTGAAGCTTTCTTT. The J gene is TRBJ1-1, the V gene TRBV28; TRBD1 matches at 9 bases. This CDR3 is built from 15 residues. Germline CDR1 reads MDHEN; CDR2 reads SYDVKM. After removal of 7 bases from V and 7 bases from J, the junction contained 13 bases not matched to a gene. Supplemented by reference TRBV28 and TRBJ1-1, the full variable domain reads DVKVTQSSRYLVKRTGEKVFLECVQDMDHENMFWYRQDPGLGLRLIYFSYDVKMKEKGDIPEGYSVSREKKERFSLILESASTNQTSMYLCASKKDRGEFIEAFFGQGTRLTVV.

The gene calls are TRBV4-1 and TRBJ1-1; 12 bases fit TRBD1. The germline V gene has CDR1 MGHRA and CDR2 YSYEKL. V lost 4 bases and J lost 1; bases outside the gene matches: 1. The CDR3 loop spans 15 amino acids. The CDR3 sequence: CASSPGQGANTEAFF. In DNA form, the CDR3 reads TGCGCCAGCAGCCCGGGACAGGGGGCGAACACTGAAGCTTTCTTT.

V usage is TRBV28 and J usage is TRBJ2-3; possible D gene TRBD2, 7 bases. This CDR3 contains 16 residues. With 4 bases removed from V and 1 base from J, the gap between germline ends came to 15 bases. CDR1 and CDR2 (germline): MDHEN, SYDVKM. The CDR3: CASSWGGGSGTDTQYF. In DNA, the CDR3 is TGTGCCAGCAGTTGGGGAGGGGGGAGCGGCACAGATACGCAGTATTTT.

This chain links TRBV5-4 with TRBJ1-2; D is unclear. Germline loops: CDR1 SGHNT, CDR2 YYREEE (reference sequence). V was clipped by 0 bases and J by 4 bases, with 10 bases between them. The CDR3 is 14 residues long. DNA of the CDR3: TGTGCCAGCAGCTTGGGGCCTAGCCTCTATGGCTACACCTTC. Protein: CASSLGPSLYGYTF.

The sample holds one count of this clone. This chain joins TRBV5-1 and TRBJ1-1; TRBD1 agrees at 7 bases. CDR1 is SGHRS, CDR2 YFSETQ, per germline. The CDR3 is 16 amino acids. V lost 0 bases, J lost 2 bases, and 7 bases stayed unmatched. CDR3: CASSLEARGANTEAFF. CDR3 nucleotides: TGCGCCAGCAGCTTGGAAGCCAGGGGGGCCAACACTGAAGCTTTCTTT.

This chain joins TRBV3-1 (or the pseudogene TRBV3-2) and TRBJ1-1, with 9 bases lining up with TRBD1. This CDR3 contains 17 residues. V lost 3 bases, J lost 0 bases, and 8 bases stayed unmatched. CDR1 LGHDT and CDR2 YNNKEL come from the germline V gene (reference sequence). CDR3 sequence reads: CASSQLGQGGVNTEAFF. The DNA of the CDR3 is TGTGCCAGCAGCCAGCTGGGACAGGGAGGGGTGAACACTGAAGCTTTCTTT.

CDR3 sequence reads: CASSPWGQGYQETQYF. The CDR3 coding sequence is TGTGCCAGCAGCCCATGGGGACAGGGCTATCAAGAGACCCAGTACTTC. This chain connects TRBV13 to TRBJ2-5; 9 bases are shared with TRBD1. V lost 5 bases, J lost 2 bases, and 9 bases stayed unmatched. Germline V gives CDR1 PRHDT, CDR2 FYEKMQ (reference sequence). CDR3 length: 16 residues. The variable domain in full, with the rest retrieved from reference TRBV13 and TRBJ2-5, is AAGVIQSPRHLIKEKRETATLKCYPIPRHDTVYWYQQGPGQDPQFLISFYEKMQSDKGSIPDRFSAQQFSDYHSELNMSSLELGDSALYFCASSPWGQGYQETQYFGPGTRLLVL.

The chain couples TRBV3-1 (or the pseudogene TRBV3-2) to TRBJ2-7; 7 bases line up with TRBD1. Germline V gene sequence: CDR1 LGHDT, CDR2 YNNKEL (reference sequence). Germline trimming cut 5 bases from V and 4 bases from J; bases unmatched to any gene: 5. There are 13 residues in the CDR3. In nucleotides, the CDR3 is TGTGCCAGCAGCTCAGGACAGGTTTACGAGCAGTACTTC. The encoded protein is CASSSGQVYEQYF.

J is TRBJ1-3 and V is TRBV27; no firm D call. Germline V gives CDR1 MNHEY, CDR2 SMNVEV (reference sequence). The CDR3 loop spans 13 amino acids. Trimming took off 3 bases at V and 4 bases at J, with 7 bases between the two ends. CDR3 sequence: CASSFREGNTIYF. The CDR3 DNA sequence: TGTGCCAGCAGTTTCCGGGAAGGAAACACCATATATTTT.

This CDR3 reads CASSFSGQGPYNEQFF. The CDR3 DNA reads as TGCGCCAGCAGCTTCTCGGGACAGGGACCCTACAATGAGCAGTTCTTC. The chain links TRBV5-1 to TRBJ2-1, with 9 bases that match TRBD1. The CDR3 is 16 amino acids. Germline V gives CDR1 SGHRS, CDR2 YFSETQ. With V trimmed by 2 bases and J by 2 bases, 5 bases remained unmatched.

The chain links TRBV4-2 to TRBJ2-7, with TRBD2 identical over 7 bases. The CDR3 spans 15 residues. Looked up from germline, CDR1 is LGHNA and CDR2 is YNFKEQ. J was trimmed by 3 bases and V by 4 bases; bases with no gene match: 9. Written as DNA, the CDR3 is TGTGCCAGCAGCCCGGGACTATCTCCCCTCTACGAGCAGTACTTC. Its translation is CASSPGLSPLYEQYF.

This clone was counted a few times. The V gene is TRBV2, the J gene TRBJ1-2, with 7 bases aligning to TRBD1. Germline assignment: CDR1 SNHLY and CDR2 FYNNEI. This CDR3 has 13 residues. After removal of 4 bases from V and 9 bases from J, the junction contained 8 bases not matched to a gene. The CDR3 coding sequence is TGTGCCAGCAGTGGGGGACAGCGTCTTAGCTACACCTTC. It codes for CASSGGQRLSYTF. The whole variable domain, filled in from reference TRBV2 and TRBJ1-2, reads EPEVTQTPSHQVTQMGQEVILRCVPISNHLYFYWYRQILGQKVEFLVSFYNNEISEKSEIFDDQFSVERPDGSNFTLKIRSTKLEDSAMYFCASSGGQRLSYTFGSGTRLTVV.

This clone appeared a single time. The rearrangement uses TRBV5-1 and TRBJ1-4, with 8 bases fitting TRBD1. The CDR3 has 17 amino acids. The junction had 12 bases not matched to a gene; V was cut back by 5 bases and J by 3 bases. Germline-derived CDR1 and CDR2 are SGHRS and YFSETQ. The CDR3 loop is CASSFYGTGRPNEKLFF. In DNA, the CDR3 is TGCGCCAGCAGTTTTTACGGGACAGGCCGACCTAATGAAAAACTGTTTTTT.

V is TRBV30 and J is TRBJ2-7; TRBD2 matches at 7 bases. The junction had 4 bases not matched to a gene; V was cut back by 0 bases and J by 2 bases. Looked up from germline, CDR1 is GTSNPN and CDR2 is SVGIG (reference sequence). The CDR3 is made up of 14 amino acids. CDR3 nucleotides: TGTGCCTGGAGTGTATTCGCGGGGGCCTACGAGCAGTACTTC. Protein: CAWSVFAGAYEQYF.